The sequence of this T cell receptor (beta chain) was determined in a study of T cells in Graves' hyperthyroidism and ophthalmopathy. Points on this clonotype: Its antigen is not identified.

There were TCR beta CDR3 regions amplified from RNA transcripts. First-round RT-PCR with HTBI primers amplified the TCR CDR3 region. TCRdb reprocessed the multiplex PCR reads with MiXCR, giving one entry per CDR3 protein. The sample has 450,000 to 550,000 distinct CDR3 sequences, around 22% seen once; the top ten hold about 11%. V lost 6 bases to trimming and J lost 2 bases, with 20 bases between them. Looked up from germline, CDR1 is MNHEY and CDR2 is SMNVEV (reference sequence). The CDR3 sequence is 16 residues long. Patients having uncontrolled infection, another autoimmune disease, pregnancy or lactation were not included. PBMCs were derived from 10 ml fresh peripheral blood. Study-level findings and limits: Blood also carried most thyroid clonotypes expanded above 0.001.

This clonotype was obtained from a woman in her twenties or thirties with Graves' ophthalmopathy. This chain links TRBV27 with TRBJ2-7, with D perhaps TRBD1 or TRBD2 (5 bases each). Material for sequencing was blood. The CDR3, as DNA: TGTGCCAGCAGGTCCCTTAAGGGACGGGGAACCTACGAGCAGTACTTC. It specifies CASRSLKGRGTYEQYF.